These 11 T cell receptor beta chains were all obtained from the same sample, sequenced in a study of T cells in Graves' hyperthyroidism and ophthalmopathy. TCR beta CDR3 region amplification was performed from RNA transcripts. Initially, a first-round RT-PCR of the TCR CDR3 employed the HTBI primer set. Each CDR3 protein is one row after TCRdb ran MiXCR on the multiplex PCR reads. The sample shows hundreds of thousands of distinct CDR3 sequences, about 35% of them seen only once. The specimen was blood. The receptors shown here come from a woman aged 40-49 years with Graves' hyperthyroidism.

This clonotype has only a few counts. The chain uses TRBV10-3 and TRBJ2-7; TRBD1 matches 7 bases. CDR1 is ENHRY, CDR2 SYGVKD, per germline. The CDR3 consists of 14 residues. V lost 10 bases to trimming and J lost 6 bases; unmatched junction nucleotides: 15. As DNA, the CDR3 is TGTGCCAGCTCGACACCGGGACAGCCTGGCGAGCAGTACTTC. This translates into CASSTPGQPGEQYF.

CDR3 nucleotides: TGTGCCAGCTCACCAACCGGTGGCGGCTCCTACGAGCAGTACTTC. Its protein is CASSPTGGGSYEQYF. The V gene is TRBV6-6, the J gene TRBJ2-7, with D unresolved. Trimming stripped 8 bases from V and 0 bases from J, with 17 bases between. Germline-derived CDR1 and CDR2 are MNHNY and SVGAGI (reference sequence). This CDR3 contains 15 residues.

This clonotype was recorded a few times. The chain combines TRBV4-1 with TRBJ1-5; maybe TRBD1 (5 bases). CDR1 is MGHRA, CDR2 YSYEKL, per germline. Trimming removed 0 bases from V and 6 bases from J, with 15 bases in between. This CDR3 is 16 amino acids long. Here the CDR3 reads CASSQDRGTSGQPQHF. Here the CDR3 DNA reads TGCGCCAGCAGCCAAGATCGGGGGACGAGTGGTCAGCCCCAGCATTTT.

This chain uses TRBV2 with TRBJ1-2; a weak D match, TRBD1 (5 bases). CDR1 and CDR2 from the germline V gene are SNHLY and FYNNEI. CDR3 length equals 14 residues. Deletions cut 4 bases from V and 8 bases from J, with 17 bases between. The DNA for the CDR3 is TGTGCCAGCAGTGGACAGCCGGCATCTGTGGGCTACACCTTC. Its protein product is CASSGQPASVGYTF.

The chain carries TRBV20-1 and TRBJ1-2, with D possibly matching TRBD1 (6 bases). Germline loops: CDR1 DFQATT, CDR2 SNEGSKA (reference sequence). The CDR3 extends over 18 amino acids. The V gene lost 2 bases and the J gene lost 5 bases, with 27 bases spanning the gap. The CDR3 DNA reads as TGCAGTGCTAGAATCCGTCGGGGGGCGCAATCTTTGTTATATGGCTACACCTTC. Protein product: CSARIRRGAQSLLYGYTF.

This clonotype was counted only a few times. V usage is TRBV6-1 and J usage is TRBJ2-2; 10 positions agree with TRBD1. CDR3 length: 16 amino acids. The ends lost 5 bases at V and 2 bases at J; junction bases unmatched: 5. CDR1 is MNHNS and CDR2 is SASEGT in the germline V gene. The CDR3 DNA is TGTGCCAGCAGTCTCGGGACAGGGGTTAACACCGGGGAGCTGTTTTTT. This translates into CASSLGTGVNTGELFF.

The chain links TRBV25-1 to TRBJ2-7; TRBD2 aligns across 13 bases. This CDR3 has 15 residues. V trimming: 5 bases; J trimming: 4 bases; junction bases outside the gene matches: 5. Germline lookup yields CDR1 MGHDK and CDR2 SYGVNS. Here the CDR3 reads CASSKGLAGRYEQYF. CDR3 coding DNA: TGTGCCAGCAGTAAGGGACTAGCGGGGAGATACGAGCAGTACTTC.

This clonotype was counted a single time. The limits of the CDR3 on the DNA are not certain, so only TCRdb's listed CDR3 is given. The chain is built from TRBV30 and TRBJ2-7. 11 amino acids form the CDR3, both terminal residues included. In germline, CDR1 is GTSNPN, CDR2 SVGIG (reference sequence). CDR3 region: CAFGEGYEQYF.

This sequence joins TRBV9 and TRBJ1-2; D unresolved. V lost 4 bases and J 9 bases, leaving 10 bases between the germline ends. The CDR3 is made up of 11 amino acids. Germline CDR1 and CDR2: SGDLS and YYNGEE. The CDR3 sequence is CASSSSPRYTF. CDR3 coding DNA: TGTGCCAGCAGCTCATCACCCCGCTACACCTTC.

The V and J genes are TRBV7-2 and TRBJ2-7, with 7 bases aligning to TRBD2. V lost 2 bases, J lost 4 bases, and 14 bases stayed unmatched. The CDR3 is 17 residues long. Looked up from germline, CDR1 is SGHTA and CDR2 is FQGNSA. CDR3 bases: TGTGCCAGCAGCTTACGGGGACTGGGCGGGAGTCGTTACGAGCAGTACTTC. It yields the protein CASSLRGLGGSRYEQYF. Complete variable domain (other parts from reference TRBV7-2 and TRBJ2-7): GAGVSQSPSNKVTEKGKDVELRCDPISGHTALYWYRQSLGQGLEFLIYFQGNSAPDKSGLPSDRFSAERTGGSVSTLTIQRTQQEDSAVYLCASSLRGLGGSRYEQYFGPGTRLTVT.

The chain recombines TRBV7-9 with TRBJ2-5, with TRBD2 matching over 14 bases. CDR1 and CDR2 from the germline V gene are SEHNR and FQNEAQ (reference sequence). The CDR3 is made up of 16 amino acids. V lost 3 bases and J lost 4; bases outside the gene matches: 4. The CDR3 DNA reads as TGTGCCAGCAGCTTGGAAGGGACTAGCGGGGGAGAGACCCAGTACTTC. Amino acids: CASSLEGTSGGETQYF.